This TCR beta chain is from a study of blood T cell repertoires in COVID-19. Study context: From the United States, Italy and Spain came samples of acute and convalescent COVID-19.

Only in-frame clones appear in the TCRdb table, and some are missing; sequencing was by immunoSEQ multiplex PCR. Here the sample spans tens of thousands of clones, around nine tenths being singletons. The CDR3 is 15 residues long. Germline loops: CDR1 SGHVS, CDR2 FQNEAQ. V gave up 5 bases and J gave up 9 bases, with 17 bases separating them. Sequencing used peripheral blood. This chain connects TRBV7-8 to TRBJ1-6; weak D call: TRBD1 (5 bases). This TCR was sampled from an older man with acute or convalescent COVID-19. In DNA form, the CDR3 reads TGTGCCAGCAGCCCCCGTGGGGCGCTTAGTTCACCCCTCCACTTT. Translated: CASSPRGALSSPLHF.